This T cell receptor beta chain was identified during a study of neurological immune-mediated disorders. This clonotype showed up many times. TCRdb ran MiXCR on the 5' RACE reads and lists one entry per CDR3 protein. The table includes about 80,000 distinct CDR3 sequences, 5% to 6% detected once. Germline-derived CDR1 and CDR2 are DFQATT and SNEGSKA (reference sequence). Germline trimming cut 4 bases from V and 1 base from J; bases unmatched to any gene: 5. The CDR3 covers 14 residues. Time point described: longitudinal time-point 2. Sample: PBMCs. This clonotype was obtained from a woman aged 60-75 years with multiple sclerosis. This chain connects TRBV20-1 to TRBJ2-5; 8 bases fit TRBD2. The CDR3 nucleotides read TGCAGTGCTAAGCGGGGGTCAACCCAAGAGACCCAGTACTTC. Amino acid sequence: CSAKRGSTQETQYF.